The next 18 T cell receptor beta chains were all read from a single sample in a study of CD8 T cells in ankylosing spondylitis. TCRdb recomputed calls from the 5' RACE reads with MiXCR, one row per CDR3 protein. The sample shows approximately 150,000 distinct CDR3 sequences, 44% of them seen only once. The specimen was synovial fluid, either unsorted or a sorted T cell fraction (not recorded which). These receptors were obtained from a male donor with ankylosing spondylitis.

This clonotype was seen a single time. The V gene is TRBV5-5, the J gene TRBJ1-1, with D tentatively TRBD1 (5 bases). Germline loops: CDR1 SGHKS, CDR2 YYEKEE (reference sequence). V was trimmed by 2 bases and J by 7 bases, leaving 15 bases between them. The CDR3 extends over 14 amino acids. CDR3 sequence reads: CASSFRGGTYEAFF. The DNA for the CDR3 is TGTGCCAGCAGCTTTAGGGGAGGAACCTATGAAGCTTTCTTT.

The chain recombines TRBV12-3 or TRBV12-4 with TRBJ2-3, with TRBD2 matching over 12 bases. Germline trimming cut 5 bases from V and 6 bases from J; bases unmatched to any gene: 9. The CDR3 extends over 16 amino acids. CDR3 nucleotides: TGTGCCAGCAGTCCGACGGGACTAGCGGGTTGGGATACGCAGTATTTT. It yields the protein CASSPTGLAGWDTQYF.

The table lists this clonotype with many counts. The junction does not match germline at one end; this may be a read error. CDR3 in DNA: TGTGCCAGCAGTCTAGCGGGAACCACAGATACGCAGTATTTT. It specifies CASSLAGTTDTQYF. The V call is TRBV12-3 or TRBV12-4, the J call TRBJ2-3; TRBD2 aligns across 9 bases. This CDR3 contains 14 residues.

V is TRBV12-3 or TRBV12-4 and J is TRBJ2-2; D possibly matches TRBD1 or TRBD2 (5 bases each). The CDR3 has 18 amino acids. V dropped 3 bases and J dropped 4 bases, with 21 bases sitting between them. This chain's CDR3 is CASSFEGGGGDGTGELFF. CDR3 DNA: TGTGCCAGCAGTTTCGAAGGTGGGGGTGGGGACGGCACCGGGGAGCTGTTTTTT.

This chain connects TRBV4-1 to TRBJ2-2; D gene uncertain. Between the trimmed V and J ends, which lost 2 bases and 6 bases, there was a span of 13 bases. The germline V gene encodes CDR1 MGHRA and CDR2 YSYEKL. This CDR3 contains 15 residues. The CDR3: CASSQLGPFPGELFF. DNA for the CDR3: TGCGCCAGCAGCCAACTAGGGCCTTTTCCCGGGGAGCTGTTTTTT.

The CDR3 sequence: CASSPVYSNQPQHF. CDR3 nucleotides: TGTGCCAGCAGCCCTGTATATAGCAATCAGCCCCAGCATTTT. This chain links TRBV5-5 with TRBJ1-5; D unresolved. CDR1 and CDR2 from the germline V gene are SGHKS and YYEKEE (reference sequence). Trimming left V 4 bases short and J 0 bases short, with 8 bases between. The CDR3 consists of 14 residues.

There are a few counts of this clonotype. This rearrangement joins TRBV29-1 to TRBJ2-1, with 10 bases that match TRBD2. The CDR3 runs to 14 residues. The V gene's germline CDR1 is SQVTM and CDR2 ANQGSEA. After removal of 5 bases from V and 8 bases from J, the junction contained 9 bases not matched to a gene. CDR3 amino acids: CSVSLAGGRDEQFF. CDR3 nucleotides: TGCAGCGTTTCATTAGCGGGAGGAAGGGATGAGCAGTTCTTC.

The DNA for the CDR3 is TGTGCCAGCGCTTACGGTGCCGGCTGGAGGGAGACCCAGTACTTC. The encoded protein is CASAYGAGWRETQYF. The V gene is TRBV12-3 or TRBV12-4, the J gene TRBJ2-5, with a weak D call TRBD2 (5 bases). V was shortened by 8 bases and J by 5 bases, with 21 bases between the two germline ends. The length of the CDR3 is 15 residues.

The chain links TRBV7-6 to TRBJ2-3, with unresolved D. The CDR3 is made up of 15 amino acids. V was cut by 2 bases and J by 11 bases, with 20 bases left in between. The germline V gene has CDR1 SGHVS and CDR2 FNYEAQ. The CDR3 reads CASSLSLGFGMKQYF. Here the CDR3 DNA reads TGTGCCAGCAGCTTATCCCTCGGGTTTGGGATGAAGCAGTATTTT.

There are a few counts of this clonotype. This chain connects TRBV12-5 to TRBJ2-3; no clear D gene. Germline assignment: CDR1 LGHNT and CDR2 FRNRAP. The CDR3 runs 17 residues. Deletions cut 2 bases from V and 2 bases from J, with 17 bases between. The CDR3 DNA sequence: TGTGCTAGTGGTTTGCCCCACACTTCTTGGCCCACAGATACGCAGTATTTT. Its protein is CASGLPHTSWPTDTQYF.

This chain joins TRBV29-1 and TRBJ2-6; D not certain. The CDR3 is made up of 16 amino acids. The germline V gene encodes CDR1 SQVTM and CDR2 ANQGSEA. V was cut by 4 bases and J by 0 bases, with 13 bases left in between. The CDR3 region is CSVVYTDPSGANVLTF. DNA for the CDR3: TGCAGCGTTGTGTATACAGACCCCTCTGGGGCCAACGTCCTGACTTTC.

The CDR3 nucleotides are TGTGCCAGCAGTCCTACCGGGCTAGCGGACATCTACGAGCAGTACTTC. Translated: CASSPTGLADIYEQYF. The rearrangement links TRBV7-9 to TRBJ2-7, with 7 bases lining up with TRBD2. This CDR3 contains 16 residues. The V gene's germline CDR1 is SEHNR and CDR2 FQNEAQ (reference sequence). The J segment lost 3 bases and the V segment lost 6 bases, leaving 14 bases of the junction unmatched.

This chain connects TRBV5-1 to TRBJ1-6, with D unresolved. The ends were cut back, 0 bases at V and 7 bases at J, with 8 bases in the middle. Germline assignment: CDR1 SGHRS and CDR2 YFSETQ. The CDR3 is 14 amino acids. The CDR3 sequence: CASSLEPANSPLHF. CDR3 DNA: TGCGCCAGCAGCTTGGAGCCAGCGAATTCACCCCTCCACTTT.

The CDR3 nucleotides are TGTGCCAGCACCCAGAGCCTGGGCACCGGGGAGCTGTTTTTT. Translating gives CASTQSLGTGELFF. V and J are TRBV12-3 or TRBV12-4 and TRBJ2-2; D ambiguous. The germline V and J ends were trimmed by 7 bases and 4 bases, with 13 bases remaining between them. The CDR3 extends over 14 amino acids.

This rearrangement joins TRBV13 to TRBJ2-3; D uncertain. With 5 bases removed from V and 1 base from J, the gap between germline ends came to 16 bases. CDR1 is PRHDT and CDR2 is FYEKMQ in the germline V gene (reference sequence). This CDR3 has 16 residues. The CDR3 DNA follows: TGTGCCAGCAGCCTATTCGCAGCTTCGGGCACAGATACGCAGTATTTT. Translated: CASSLFAASGTDTQYF.

The V call is TRBV4-1, the J call TRBJ2-4; no reliable D call. The CDR3 has 18 residues. CDR1 is MGHRA, CDR2 YSYEKL, per germline. Trimming removed 0 bases at V and 3 bases at J, with 18 bases between. The CDR3 coding sequence is TGCGCCAGCAGCCAAGATTGGTTGGCGGCGGTGGGCAAAAACATTCAGTACTTC. Its protein product is CASSQDWLAAVGKNIQYF.

This clonotype was seen a few times. The chain recombines TRBV28 with TRBJ1-2; TRBD1 matches 7 bases. Germline V gene data show CDR1 as MDHEN and CDR2 as SYDVKM. With V trimmed by 6 bases and J by 4 bases, 11 bases remained unmatched. The CDR3 is made up of 15 amino acids. CDR3 coding DNA: TGTGCCAGCAGCTCGTCAGGGGGTCTAGGCTATGGCTACACCTTC. It yields the protein CASSSSGGLGYGYTF.

The chain uses TRBV4-3 and TRBJ2-7, with 7 bases identical to TRBD2. V lost 0 bases and J lost 3; bases outside the gene matches: 8. The CDR3 has 16 amino acids. Germline V CDR1 and CDR2: LGHNA, YSLEER. CDR3 coding DNA: TGCGCCAGCAGCCAAGATTATGGGGGGGGGTACTACGAGCAGTACTTC. Its protein product is CASSQDYGGGYYEQYF.